This TCR beta chain comes out of a study of CD8+CD57+ T cells in acquired aplastic anemia. Study overall: An average of around 3.5 ug of DNA was obtained from sorted CD4+ and CD8+ cells. CD4+ reads averaged around 10 million in healthy donors. Findings of the study overall: Between the patient and control groups, CD8+ Simpson's diversity did not differ significantly. The study identified almost 30 CD8+ CDR3 sequences shared by patients and controls.

In this sample, this clonotype turned up many times. Antigen: not known. Researchers used genomic DNA as the template to profile TCR beta VDJ and CDR3. TCRdb redid the calling of the reads with MiXCR, one entry per CDR3 protein. The sample holds fewer than 250,000 distinct CDR3 sequences, 50% to 55% seen once. This CDR3 spans 18 amino acids. The V gene lost 0 bases and the J gene lost 5 bases, with 20 bases spanning the gap. Germline V gene data show CDR1 as MGHRA and CDR2 as YSYEKL. The sequencing input was sorted CD4+, CD8+, or CD8+CD57+ T cells (not recorded which) from PBMCs. This chain links TRBV4-1 with TRBJ1-3; D not resolved. The receptor was derived from a human donor in good health, serving as a control. CDR3 amino acids: CASSQEDYTGDGRNTIYF. The CDR3 bases are TGCGCCAGCAGCCAAGAAGACTATACTGGGGATGGTAGAAACACCATATATTTT.